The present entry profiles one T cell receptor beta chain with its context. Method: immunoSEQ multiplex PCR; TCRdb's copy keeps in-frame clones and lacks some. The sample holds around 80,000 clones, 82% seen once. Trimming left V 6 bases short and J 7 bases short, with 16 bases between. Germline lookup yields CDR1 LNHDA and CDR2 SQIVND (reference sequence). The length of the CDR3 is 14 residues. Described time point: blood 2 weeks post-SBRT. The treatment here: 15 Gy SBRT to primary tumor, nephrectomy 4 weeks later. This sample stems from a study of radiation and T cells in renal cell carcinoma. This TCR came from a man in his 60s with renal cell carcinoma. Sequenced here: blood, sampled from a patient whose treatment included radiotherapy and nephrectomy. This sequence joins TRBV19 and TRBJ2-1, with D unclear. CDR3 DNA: TGTGCCAGTAGCGGACGTCGCCTGGGGAATGAGCAGTTCTTC. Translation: CASSGRRLGNEQFF.